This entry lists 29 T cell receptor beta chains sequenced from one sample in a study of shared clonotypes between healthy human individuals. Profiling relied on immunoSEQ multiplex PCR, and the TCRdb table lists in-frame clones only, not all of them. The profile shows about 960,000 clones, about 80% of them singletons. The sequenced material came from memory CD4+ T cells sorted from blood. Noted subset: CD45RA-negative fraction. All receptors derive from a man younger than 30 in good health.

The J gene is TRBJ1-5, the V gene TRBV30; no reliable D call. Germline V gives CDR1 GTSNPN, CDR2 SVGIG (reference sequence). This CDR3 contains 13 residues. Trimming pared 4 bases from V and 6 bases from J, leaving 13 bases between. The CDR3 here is CAWTASGGQPQHF. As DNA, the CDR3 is TGTGCCTGGACAGCTTCAGGCGGTCAGCCCCAGCATTTT. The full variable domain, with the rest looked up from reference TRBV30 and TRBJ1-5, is SQTIHQWPATLVQPVGSPLSLECTVEGTSNPNLYWYRQAAGRGLQLLFYSVGIGQISSEVPQNLSASRPQDRQFILSSKKLLLSDSGFYLCAWTASGGQPQHFGDGTRLSIL.

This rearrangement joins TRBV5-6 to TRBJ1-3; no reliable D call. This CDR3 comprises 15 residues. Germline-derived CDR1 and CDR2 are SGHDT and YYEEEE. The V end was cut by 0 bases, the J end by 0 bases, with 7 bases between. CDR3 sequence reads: CASSLVGYSGNTIYF. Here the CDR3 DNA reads TGTGCCAGCAGCTTGGTGGGGTACTCTGGAAACACCATATATTTT. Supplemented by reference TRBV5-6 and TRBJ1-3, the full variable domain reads DAGVTQSPTHLIKTRGQQVTLRCSPKSGHDTVSWYQQALGQGPQFIFQYYEEEERQRGNFPDRFSGHQFPNYSSELNVNALLLGDSALYLCASSLVGYSGNTIYFGEGSWLTVV.

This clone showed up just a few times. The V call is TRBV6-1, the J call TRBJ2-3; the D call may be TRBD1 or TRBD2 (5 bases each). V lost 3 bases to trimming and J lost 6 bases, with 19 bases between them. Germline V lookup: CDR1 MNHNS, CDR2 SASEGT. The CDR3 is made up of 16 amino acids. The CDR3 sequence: CASSDPGQAWGDTQYF. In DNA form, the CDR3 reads TGTGCCAGCAGTGATCCGGGCCAGGCCTGGGGGGATACGCAGTATTTT.

CDR3 sequence reads: CASSEDRGLLFF. The CDR3 DNA reads TGTGCCAGCAGTGAAGACAGGGGGCTGCTGTTTTTT. The chain combines TRBV2 with TRBJ2-2, with 9 bases identical to TRBD1. Trimming removed 1 base from V and 13 bases from J; junction bases left unmatched: 1. Germline V lookup: CDR1 SNHLY, CDR2 FYNNEI. The CDR3 sequence is 12 residues long.

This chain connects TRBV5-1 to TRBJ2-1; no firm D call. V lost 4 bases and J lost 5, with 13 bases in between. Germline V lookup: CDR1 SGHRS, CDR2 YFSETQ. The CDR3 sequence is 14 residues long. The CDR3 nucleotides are TGCGCCAGCAGCCTCGTCGGCGCCAACAATGAGCAGTTCTTC. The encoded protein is CASSLVGANNEQFF. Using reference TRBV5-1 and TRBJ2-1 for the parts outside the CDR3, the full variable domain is KAGVTQTPRYLIKTRGQQVTLSCSPISGHRSVSWYQQTPGQGLQFLFEYFSETQRNKGNFPGRFSGRQFSNSRSEMNVSTLELGDSALYLCASSLVGANNEQFFGPGTRLTVL.

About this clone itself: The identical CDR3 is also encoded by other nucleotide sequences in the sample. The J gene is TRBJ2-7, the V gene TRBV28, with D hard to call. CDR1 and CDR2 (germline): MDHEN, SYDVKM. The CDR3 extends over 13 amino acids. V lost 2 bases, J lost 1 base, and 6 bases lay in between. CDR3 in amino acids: CASSLSPSYEQYF. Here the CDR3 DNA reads TGTGCCAGCAGTTTAAGCCCGTCCTACGAGCAGTACTTC.

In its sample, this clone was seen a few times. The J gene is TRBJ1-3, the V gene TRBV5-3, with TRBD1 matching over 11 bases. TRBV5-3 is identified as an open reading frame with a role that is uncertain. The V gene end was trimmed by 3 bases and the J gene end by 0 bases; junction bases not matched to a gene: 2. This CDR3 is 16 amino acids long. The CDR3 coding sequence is TGTGCCAGAAGCTGGACAGGGGGCTCCTCTGGAAACACCATATATTTT. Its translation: CARSWTGGSSGNTIYF.

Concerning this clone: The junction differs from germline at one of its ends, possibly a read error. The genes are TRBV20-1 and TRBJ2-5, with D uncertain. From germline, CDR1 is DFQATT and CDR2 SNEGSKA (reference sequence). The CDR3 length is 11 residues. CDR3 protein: CSAGDSATQYF. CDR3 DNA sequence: TGCAGTGCTGGAGACTCGGCGACCCAGTACTTC.

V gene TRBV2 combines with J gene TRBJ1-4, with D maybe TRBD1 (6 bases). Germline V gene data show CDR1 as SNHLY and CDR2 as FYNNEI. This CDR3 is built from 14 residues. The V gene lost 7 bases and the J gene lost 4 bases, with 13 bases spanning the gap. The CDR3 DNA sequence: TGTGCCAGCACCCTGACAGGATTTAATGAAAAACTGTTTTTT. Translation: CASTLTGFNEKLFF.

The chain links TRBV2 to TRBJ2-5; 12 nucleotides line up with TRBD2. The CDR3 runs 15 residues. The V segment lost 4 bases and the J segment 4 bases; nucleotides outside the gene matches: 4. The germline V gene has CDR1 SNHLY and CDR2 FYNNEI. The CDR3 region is CASSVTSGRGETQYF. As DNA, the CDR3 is TGTGCCAGCAGTGTGACTAGCGGGAGAGGAGAGACCCAGTACTTC.

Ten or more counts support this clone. The CDR3 DNA reads TGTGCCAGCCGCGCAGTTATCGGGGGGAATACGCAGTATTTT. Amino acid sequence: CASRAVIGGNTQYF. The chain combines TRBV2 with TRBJ2-3; 7 bases line up with TRBD2. From germline, CDR1 is SNHLY and CDR2 FYNNEI. The V gene end was trimmed by 8 bases and the J gene end by 7 bases; junction bases not matched to a gene: 12. The CDR3 consists of 14 residues.

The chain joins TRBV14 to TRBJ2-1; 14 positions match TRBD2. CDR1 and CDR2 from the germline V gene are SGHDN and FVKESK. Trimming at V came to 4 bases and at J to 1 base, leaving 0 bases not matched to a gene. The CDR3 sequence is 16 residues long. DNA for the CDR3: TGTGCCAGCAGCCGACTAGCGGGGGGGTCCTACAATGAGCAGTTCTTC. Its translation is CASSRLAGGSYNEQFF.

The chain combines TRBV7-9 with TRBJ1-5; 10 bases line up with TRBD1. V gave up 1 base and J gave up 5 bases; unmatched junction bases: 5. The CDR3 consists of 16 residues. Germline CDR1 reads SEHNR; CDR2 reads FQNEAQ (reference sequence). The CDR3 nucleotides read TGTGCCAGCAGCTTAGGGGGACAGGGGAGAGATCAGCCCCAGCATTTT. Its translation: CASSLGGQGRDQPQHF.

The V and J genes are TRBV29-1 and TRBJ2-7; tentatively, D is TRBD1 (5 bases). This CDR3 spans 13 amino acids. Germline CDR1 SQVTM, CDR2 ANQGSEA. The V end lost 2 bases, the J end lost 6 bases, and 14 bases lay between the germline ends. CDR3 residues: CSVELQTVREQYF. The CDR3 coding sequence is TGCAGCGTTGAATTACAGACAGTACGCGAGCAGTACTTC.

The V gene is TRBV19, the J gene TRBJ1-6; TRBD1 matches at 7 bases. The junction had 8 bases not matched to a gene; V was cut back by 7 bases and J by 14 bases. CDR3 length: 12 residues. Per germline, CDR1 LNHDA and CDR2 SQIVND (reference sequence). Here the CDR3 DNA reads TGTGCCAGTACAAGTGGGACAGCGGCCCTCCACTTT. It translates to CASTSGTAALHF.

As DNA, the CDR3 is TGTGCCAGCAGCTGGACAGGGGGCCGGAATGAGCAGTTCTTC. It codes for CASSWTGGRNEQFF. This rearrangement joins TRBV11-2 to TRBJ2-1; TRBD1 matches at 11 bases. V was clipped by 4 bases and J by 7 bases; unmatched bases: 3. This CDR3 is 14 amino acids long. Germline lookup yields CDR1 SGHAT and CDR2 FQNNGV. Complete variable domain (other parts from reference TRBV11-2 and TRBJ2-1): EAGVAQSPRYKIIEKRQSVAFWCNPISGHATLYWYQQILGQGPKLLIQFQNNGVVDDSQLPKDRFSAERLKGVDSTLKIQPAKLEDSAVYLCASSWTGGRNEQFFGPGTRLTVL.

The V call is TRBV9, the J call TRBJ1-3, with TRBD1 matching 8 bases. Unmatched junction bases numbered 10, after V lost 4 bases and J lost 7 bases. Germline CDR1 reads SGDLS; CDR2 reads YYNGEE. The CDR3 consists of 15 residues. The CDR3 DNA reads TGTGCCAGCAGCCTACAGGGGGGAGGTCAGAACACCATATATTTT. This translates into CASSLQGGGQNTIYF. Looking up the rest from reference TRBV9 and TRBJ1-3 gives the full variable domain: DSGVTQTPKHLITATGQRVTLRCSPRSGDLSVYWYQQSLDQGLQFLIQYYNGEERAKGNILERFSAQQFPDLHSELNLSSLELGDSALYFCASSLQGGGQNTIYFGEGSWLTVV.

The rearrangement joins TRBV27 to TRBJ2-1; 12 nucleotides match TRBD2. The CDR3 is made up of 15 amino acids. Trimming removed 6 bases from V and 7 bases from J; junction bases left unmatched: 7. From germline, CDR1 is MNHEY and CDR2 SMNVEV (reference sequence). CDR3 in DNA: TGTGCCAGCAGCCCGACTAGCGGGAGAGGGAATGAGCAGTTCTTC. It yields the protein CASSPTSGRGNEQFF.

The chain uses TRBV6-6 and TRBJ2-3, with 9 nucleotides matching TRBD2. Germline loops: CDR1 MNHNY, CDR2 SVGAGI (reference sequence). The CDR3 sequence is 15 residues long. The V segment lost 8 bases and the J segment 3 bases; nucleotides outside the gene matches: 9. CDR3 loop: CASEAPAGGTDTQYF. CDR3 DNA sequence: TGTGCCAGCGAAGCCCCAGCGGGAGGTACAGATACGCAGTATTTT.

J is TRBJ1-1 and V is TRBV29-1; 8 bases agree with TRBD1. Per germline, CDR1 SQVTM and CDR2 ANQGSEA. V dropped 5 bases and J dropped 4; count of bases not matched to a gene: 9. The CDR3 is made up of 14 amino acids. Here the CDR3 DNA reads TGCAGCGTTTTTATGGACAGGGCGGGCACTGAAGCTTTCTTT. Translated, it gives CSVFMDRAGTEAFF.

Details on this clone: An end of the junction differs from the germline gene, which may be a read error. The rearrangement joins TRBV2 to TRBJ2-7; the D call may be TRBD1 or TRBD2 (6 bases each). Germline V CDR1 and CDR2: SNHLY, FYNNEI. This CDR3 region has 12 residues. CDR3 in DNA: TGTGCCAGCAGTGAAGCAGGGGGGTCTCGTGGCTTC. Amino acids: CASSEAGGSRGF.

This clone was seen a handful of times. The CDR3 protein is CASSLTTGLYGYTF. The CDR3 DNA is TGTGCCAGCAGCTTGACGACAGGGCTCTATGGCTACACCTTC. V and J are TRBV28 and TRBJ1-2; 7 positions match TRBD1. CDR1 is MDHEN, CDR2 SYDVKM, per germline. CDR3 length: 14 amino acids. Germline trimming cut 6 bases from V and 4 bases from J; bases unmatched to any gene: 8.

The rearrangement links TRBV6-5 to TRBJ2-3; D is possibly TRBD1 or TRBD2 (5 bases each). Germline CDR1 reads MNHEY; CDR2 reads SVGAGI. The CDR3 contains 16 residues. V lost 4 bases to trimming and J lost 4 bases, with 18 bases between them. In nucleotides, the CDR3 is TGTGCCAGCAGTTCAATCATGGGACCTGTGGCAGATACGCAGTATTTT. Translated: CASSSIMGPVADTQYF.

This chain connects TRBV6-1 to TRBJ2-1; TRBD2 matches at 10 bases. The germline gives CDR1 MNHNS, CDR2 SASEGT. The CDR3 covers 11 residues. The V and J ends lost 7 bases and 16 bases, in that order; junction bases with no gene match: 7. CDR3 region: CASIQGLAHFF. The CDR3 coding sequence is TGTGCCAGCATTCAGGGACTAGCGCATTTCTTC.

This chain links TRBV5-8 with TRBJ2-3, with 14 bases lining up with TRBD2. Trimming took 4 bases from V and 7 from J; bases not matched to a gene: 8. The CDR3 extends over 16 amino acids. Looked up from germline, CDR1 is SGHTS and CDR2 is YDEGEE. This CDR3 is CASSPMGLAGANTQYF. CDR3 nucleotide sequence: TGTGCCAGCAGCCCGATGGGACTAGCGGGAGCTAATACGCAGTATTTT.

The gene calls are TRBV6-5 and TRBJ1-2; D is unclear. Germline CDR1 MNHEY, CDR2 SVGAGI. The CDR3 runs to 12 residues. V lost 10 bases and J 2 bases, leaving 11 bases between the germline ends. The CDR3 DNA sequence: TGTGCCACGTTCGACAACAACTATGGCTACACCTTC. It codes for CATFDNNYGYTF.

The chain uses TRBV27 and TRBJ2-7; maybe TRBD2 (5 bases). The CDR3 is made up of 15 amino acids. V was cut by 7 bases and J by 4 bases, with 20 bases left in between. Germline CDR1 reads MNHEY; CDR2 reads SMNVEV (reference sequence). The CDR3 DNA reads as TGTGCCAGCACCACCGTGAGTGGCGGGCGTTACGAGCAGTACTTC. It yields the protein CASTTVSGGRYEQYF.

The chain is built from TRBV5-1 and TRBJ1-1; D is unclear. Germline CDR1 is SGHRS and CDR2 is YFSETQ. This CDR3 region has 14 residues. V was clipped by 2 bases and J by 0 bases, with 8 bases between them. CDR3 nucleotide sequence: TGCGCCAGCAGCTTTACGGCCGTGAACACTGAAGCTTTCTTT. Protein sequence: CASSFTAVNTEAFF. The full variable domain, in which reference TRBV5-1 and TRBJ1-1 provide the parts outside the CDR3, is KAGVTQTPRYLIKTRGQQVTLSCSPISGHRSVSWYQQTPGQGLQFLFEYFSETQRNKGNFPGRFSGRQFSNSRSEMNVSTLELGDSALYLCASSFTAVNTEAFFGQGTRLTVV.

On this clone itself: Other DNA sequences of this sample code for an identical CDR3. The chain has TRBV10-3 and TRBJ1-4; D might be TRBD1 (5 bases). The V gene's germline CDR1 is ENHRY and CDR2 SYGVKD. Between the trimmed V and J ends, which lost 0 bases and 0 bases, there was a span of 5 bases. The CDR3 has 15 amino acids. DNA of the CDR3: TGTGCCATCAGTGAGTCAGGGGCAACTAATGAAAAACTGTTTTTT. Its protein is CAISESGATNEKLFF.